Each of the 26 T cell receptor beta chains below was sequenced from the same sample in a study of blood T cell repertoires in COVID-19. Generated by immunoSEQ multiplex PCR, the TCRdb table keeps only in-frame clones and is missing some. The sample consists of over 150,000 clones, 80% to 85% of them appearing once. The sequencing input was PBMCs or T cells enriched from blood (not recorded which). These receptors were taken from a man aged 40-50 years who had recovered from COVID-19.

This clone appeared many times. V and J are TRBV19 and TRBJ2-7; maybe TRBD2 (5 bases). The CDR3 length is 13 residues. Germline V lookup: CDR1 LNHDA, CDR2 SQIVND (reference sequence). Trimming removed 3 bases at V and 7 bases at J, with 13 bases between. The CDR3 loop is CASSILLAGEQYF. The DNA for the CDR3 is TGTGCCAGTAGTATTTTGCTAGCCGGGGAGCAGTACTTC.

This clone occurred once. The V and J genes are TRBV19 and TRBJ2-3; 9 nucleotides line up with TRBD1. The CDR3 is 15 amino acids. The junction had 6 bases not matched to a gene; V was cut back by 7 bases and J by 1 base. From germline, CDR1 is LNHDA and CDR2 SQIVND (reference sequence). The CDR3 DNA reads TGTGCCAGTAAACCGACAGGGGGACGCACAGATACGCAGTATTTT. This gives the protein CASKPTGGRTDTQYF. Looking up the rest from reference TRBV19 and TRBJ2-3 gives the full variable domain: DGGITQSPKYLFRKEGQNVTLSCEQNLNHDAMYWYRQDPGQGLRLIYYSQIVNDFQKGDIAEGYSVSREKKESFPLTVTSAQKNPTAFYLCASKPTGGRTDTQYFGPGTRLTVL.

The rearrangement uses TRBV6-2 or TRBV6-3 and TRBJ2-7; TRBD2 might be the D (5 bases). V lost 4 bases to trimming and J lost 7 bases, with 11 bases between them. Germline-derived CDR1 and CDR2 are MNHEY and SVGEGT. CDR3 length equals 12 residues. CDR3 region: CASSSQTGEQYF. The CDR3 DNA follows: TGTGCCAGCAGTTCACAGACGGGGGAGCAGTACTTC.

The chain recombines TRBV2 with TRBJ2-1, with 8 nucleotides matching TRBD1. J lost 10 bases, V lost 2 bases, and 7 bases had no gene match. CDR3 size: 14 residues. CDR1 and CDR2 from the germline V gene are SNHLY and FYNNEI. CDR3 bases: TGTGCCAGCAGTGAATGGCGGACAGGGAGCGAGCAGTTCTTC. This translates into CASSEWRTGSEQFF.

This chain joins TRBV4-3 and TRBJ2-2; D might be TRBD2 (7 bases). The CDR3 is 16 amino acids. From germline, CDR1 is LGHNA and CDR2 YSLEER. Trimming pared 0 bases from V and 6 bases from J, leaving 14 bases between. CDR3 bases: TGCGCCAGCAGCCAAGAATTGGGCGGGGGCGCCGGGGAGCTGTTTTTT. This translates into CASSQELGGGAGELFF.

V gene TRBV5-4 combines with J gene TRBJ2-5, with D possibly TRBD2 on 6 matching bases. Germline V gene lookup returns CDR1 SGHNT and CDR2 YYREEE (reference sequence). CDR3 length equals 17 residues. With 4 bases removed from V and 6 bases from J, the gap between germline ends came to 25 bases. CDR3 sequence: CASSPGASATPLKTQYF. For the CDR3, the DNA is TGTGCCAGCAGCCCCGGCGCTAGCGCCACCCCCTTGAAGACCCAGTACTTC.

The CDR3 reads CASSRQGAIDNSPLHF. Here the CDR3 DNA reads TGCGCCAGCAGCCGACAGGGGGCGATCGATAATTCACCCCTCCACTTT. This sequence joins TRBV5-1 and TRBJ1-6, with 10 bases lining up with TRBD1. The CDR3 is 16 amino acids. Germline V gene data show CDR1 as SGHRS and CDR2 as YFSETQ. V was pared by 4 bases and J by 5 bases, with 6 bases of the junction left unmatched.

This chain joins TRBV27 and TRBJ2-2, with 7 positions matching TRBD1. This CDR3 has 16 residues. The germline V gene encodes CDR1 MNHEY and CDR2 SMNVEV (reference sequence). V lost 11 bases to trimming and J lost 0 bases; unmatched junction nucleotides: 12. The CDR3 here is CACAQGRTANTGELFF. DNA of the CDR3: TGTGCCTGTGCACAGGGGCGAACTGCGAACACCGGGGAGCTGTTTTTT.

The chain employs TRBV6-5 and TRBJ2-5; D is ambiguous. Trimming left V 8 bases short and J 1 base short, with 11 bases between. CDR1 is MNHEY and CDR2 is SVGAGI in the germline V gene. CDR3 length: 13 amino acids. The DNA of the CDR3 is TGTGCCAGCGGGTCCGAGGTCCAAGAGACCCAGTACTTC. Amino acid sequence: CASGSEVQETQYF.

The chain employs TRBV7-9 and TRBJ2-3, with D unclear. Trimming shortened V by 5 bases and J by 4 bases, and 7 bases separated the two germline ends. Germline V CDR1 and CDR2: SEHNR, FQNEAQ (reference sequence). This CDR3 has 12 residues. This CDR3 is CASSPLADTQYF. CDR3 bases: TGTGCCAGCAGCCCCCTCGCAGATACGCAGTATTTT.

This clone was seen only a few times. The V and J genes are TRBV2 and TRBJ1-1; 7 bases fit TRBD1. The J segment lost 5 bases and the V segment lost 4 bases, leaving 7 bases of the junction unmatched. Per the germline V gene, CDR1 is SNHLY and CDR2 is FYNNEI. The CDR3 runs to 14 residues. The CDR3 sequence is CASSVRGQGTEAFF. The CDR3 bases are TGTGCCAGCAGTGTAAGGGGGCAGGGGACTGAAGCTTTCTTT.

This clone occurred once. The genes are TRBV7-8 and TRBJ1-3; D is ambiguous. CDR3 size: 16 residues. V was cut by 5 bases and J by 4 bases, with 18 bases left in between. Germline assignment: CDR1 SGHVS and CDR2 FQNEAQ. This chain's CDR3 is CASSPLIGETGNTIYF. As DNA, the CDR3 is TGTGCCAGCAGCCCATTAATCGGGGAGACAGGAAACACCATATATTTT.

This clone was counted once. The V gene is TRBV25-1, the J gene TRBJ1-2; 7 bases match TRBD1. J lost 1 base, V lost 3 bases, and 8 bases had no gene match. Germline assignment: CDR1 MGHDK and CDR2 SYGVNS. The CDR3 is 16 amino acids. The CDR3 spells CASSDPGTANNYGYTF. The CDR3 DNA is TGTGCCAGCAGTGACCCGGGGACAGCGAATAACTATGGCTACACCTTC.

The J gene is TRBJ2-3, the V gene TRBV4-1; 11 bases map to TRBD2. This CDR3 contains 19 residues. Germline V gives CDR1 MGHRA, CDR2 YSYEKL. The junction had 15 bases not matched to a gene; V was cut back by 1 base and J by 6 bases. The CDR3 nucleotides read TGCGCCAGCAGCCAAGCGCGGTATCTAGCGGGGGGTATTTCCGATACGCAGTATTTT. This sequence encodes CASSQARYLAGGISDTQYF.

The chain uses TRBV5-5 and TRBJ1-1; TRBD1 matches at 11 bases. Germline CDR1 reads SGHKS; CDR2 reads YYEKEE (reference sequence). V was pared by 4 bases and J by 7 bases, with 12 bases of the junction left unmatched. The length of the CDR3 is 16 residues. In DNA form, the CDR3 reads TGTGCCAGCAGCACCGGACAGGGGGCATGGGCAATTGAAGCTTTCTTT. As protein: CASSTGQGAWAIEAFF.

In DNA, the CDR3 is TGTGCCAGCAGCTCCCCCGGTCGGCCACAGGGGAACTCCTACGAGCAGTACTTC. Its protein is CASSSPGRPQGNSYEQYF. This chain links TRBV28 with TRBJ2-7; TRBD1 matches at 7 bases. The germline V gene encodes CDR1 MDHEN and CDR2 SYDVKM. This CDR3 is 18 amino acids long. The V gene end was trimmed by 6 bases and the J gene end by 0 bases; junction bases not matched to a gene: 17.

This clone was recorded once. The chain carries TRBV7-2 and TRBJ1-4, with a tentative D call TRBD1 (6 bases). CDR1 is SGHTA and CDR2 is FQGNSA in the germline V gene. V dropped 6 bases and J dropped 5 bases, with 10 bases sitting between them. There are 13 residues in the CDR3. In DNA form, the CDR3 reads TGTGCCAGCAGACGAGGACAGAATGAAAAACTGTTTTTT. This encodes CASRRGQNEKLFF.

The chain is built from TRBV11-2 and TRBJ2-3, with 10 bases that match TRBD2. The CDR3 covers 17 residues. Germline V gives CDR1 SGHAT, CDR2 FQNNGV. The V and J ends lost 0 bases and 5 bases, in that order; junction bases with no gene match: 8. DNA for the CDR3: TGTGCCAGCAGCTTAGATCATAGCGGGGGGCCTGGAGATACGCAGTATTTT. Amino acids: CASSLDHSGGPGDTQYF.

J is TRBJ1-3 and V is TRBV7-6; no firm D call. V lost 2 bases and J 3 bases, leaving 11 bases between the germline ends. CDR3 length: 15 residues. The germline CDR1 and CDR2 sequences are SGHVS and FNYEAQ. DNA of the CDR3: TGTGCCAGCAGCTTAAGGCGGGGATATGGAAACACCATATATTTT. Residues: CASSLRRGYGNTIYF. Full variable domain (missing parts from reference TRBV7-6 and TRBJ1-3): GAGVSQSPRYKVTKRGQDVALRCDPISGHVSLYWYRQALGQGPEFLTYFNYEAQQDKSGLPNDRFSAERPEGSISTLTIQRTEQRDSAMYRCASSLRRGYGNTIYFGEGSWLTVV.

The rearrangement joins TRBV3-1 (or the pseudogene TRBV3-2) to TRBJ1-1, with 9 nucleotides matching TRBD1. CDR3 size: 19 residues. Germline trimming cut 5 bases from V and 0 bases from J; bases unmatched to any gene: 16. From germline, CDR1 is LGHDT and CDR2 YNNKEL (reference sequence). The CDR3: CASSNLRDRDPPLNTEAFF. CDR3 bases: TGTGCCAGCAGCAACCTCCGGGACAGGGACCCTCCTCTGAACACTGAAGCTTTCTTT.

J is TRBJ2-7 and V is TRBV12-3 or TRBV12-4; TRBD1 aligns across 8 bases. The CDR3 spans 13 residues. V dropped 2 bases and J dropped 6; count of bases not matched to a gene: 3. The CDR3 sequence: CASSLSDRAEQYF. The CDR3 region has the DNA TGTGCCAGCAGTTTATCGGACAGGGCCGAGCAGTACTTC.

This chain joins TRBV4-1 and TRBJ1-1; TRBD1 matches at 10 bases. Per the germline V gene, CDR1 is MGHRA and CDR2 is YSYEKL. The CDR3 is 16 residues long. V trimming: 3 bases; J trimming: 7 bases; junction bases outside the gene matches: 11. The CDR3 protein is CASSHGMTGGAGEAFF. As DNA, the CDR3 is TGCGCCAGCAGCCACGGAATGACAGGGGGCGCCGGTGAAGCTTTCTTT.

V usage is TRBV18 and J usage is TRBJ1-1; no definite D call. V gave up 6 bases and J gave up 3 bases, with 17 bases separating them. The CDR3 covers 15 residues. In germline, CDR1 is KGHSH, CDR2 LQKENI. CDR3: CASSPVAGSYTEAFF. CDR3 in DNA: TGTGCCAGCTCCCCGGTGGCAGGTTCTTACACTGAAGCTTTCTTT. The full variable domain, completed using reference TRBV18 and TRBJ1-1, is NAGVMQNPRHLVRRRGQEARLRCSPMKGHSHVYWYRQLPEEGLKFMVYLQKENIIDESGMPKERFSAEFPKEGPSILRIQQVVRGDSAAYFCASSPVAGSYTEAFFGQGTRLTVV.

The sample holds a few counts of this clone. This sequence joins TRBV10-3 and TRBJ2-6; D might be TRBD2 (5 bases). From germline, CDR1 is ENHRY and CDR2 SYGVKD. Trimming pared 0 bases from V and 4 bases from J, leaving 13 bases between. The CDR3 consists of 17 residues. CDR3 nucleotides: TGTGCCATCAGTGAGTCGGGAGACAACTCCGGGGCCAACGTCCTGACTTTC. It yields the protein CAISESGDNSGANVLTF.

The genes are TRBV2 and TRBJ2-1, with 10 nucleotides matching TRBD2. The CDR3 length is 19 residues. Trimming took 8 bases from V and 3 from J; bases not matched to a gene: 19. The V gene's germline CDR1 is SNHLY and CDR2 FYNNEI. This CDR3 is CASGLADITRAELYNEQFF. DNA of the CDR3: TGTGCCAGCGGACTAGCGGATATAACGCGGGCGGAACTCTACAATGAGCAGTTCTTC.

The V and J genes are TRBV9 and TRBJ2-2; 10 bases map to TRBD2. This CDR3 contains 16 residues. The V gene's germline CDR1 is SGDLS and CDR2 YYNGEE. V dropped 4 bases and J dropped 7; count of bases not matched to a gene: 10. The CDR3 loop reads CASSLGTSGVVGELFF. DNA of the CDR3: TGTGCCAGCAGCTTGGGAACTAGCGGGGTTGTCGGGGAGCTGTTTTTT.